This T cell receptor (beta chain) was profiled in a study of T cell responses to AZD1222 COVID-19 vaccine. Study-level background: Second-dose intervals near 4 or 12 weeks were combined. Regarding the study as a whole: Within unmutated variant regions lay the reported targets of nearly half of spike-specific TCRs. It was only 6 or 7 AZD1222 recipients who were seropositive at baseline. Regions 160-218 and 743-854 held dominance among vaccine-associated CD4 TCRs, which spanned spike.

Germline V gene data show CDR1 as SEHNR and CDR2 as FQNEAQ (reference sequence). V shed 2 bases and J shed 13 bases, with 11 bases lying between them. This CDR3 has 11 amino acids. Assay used: immunoSEQ multiplex PCR; TCRdb lists only in-frame clones, some missing. Altogether 130,000 to 150,000 clones are present, about 90% being singletons, with the ten largest covering approximately 2%. This clone was recorded a few times. Its specificity is not known. Sequencing used peripheral blood, obtained on day 0 of AZD1222 vaccination. The chain recombines TRBV7-9 with TRBJ1-2, with unresolved D. This receptor was obtained from an adult in good health. The CDR3 here is CASSLIGHRTF. CDR3 DNA sequence: TGTGCCAGCAGCTTAATCGGTCATCGCACCTTC.